This T cell receptor (beta chain) originates from a study of blood T cell repertoires in COVID-19. Those enrolled, adults aged roughly 18 to 95 years, came from some 23 US areas. Assignment of participants to cohorts was predicated upon participant-reported clinical history. The table came from immunoSEQ multiplex PCR; TCRdb's copy has only in-frame clones and leaves some out. There are fewer than 450,000 clones in the sample; about 90% occur only once, and over 0.8% lies in the top ten. The origin of this receptor is a woman younger than 45 who had recovered from COVID-19. Sequenced material: PBMCs or T cells enriched from blood (not recorded which).

The CDR3 reads CASSSTGLEWKLFF. The CDR3 region has the DNA TGTGCCAGCAGCTCGACAGGGCTCGAGTGGAAACTGTTTTTT. The chain is built from TRBV3-1 (or the pseudogene TRBV3-2) and TRBJ1-4; 7 bases align to TRBD1. Germline V gives CDR1 LGHDT, CDR2 YNNKEL (reference sequence). The CDR3 runs 14 residues. V lost 5 bases and J lost 11; bases outside the gene matches: 11.